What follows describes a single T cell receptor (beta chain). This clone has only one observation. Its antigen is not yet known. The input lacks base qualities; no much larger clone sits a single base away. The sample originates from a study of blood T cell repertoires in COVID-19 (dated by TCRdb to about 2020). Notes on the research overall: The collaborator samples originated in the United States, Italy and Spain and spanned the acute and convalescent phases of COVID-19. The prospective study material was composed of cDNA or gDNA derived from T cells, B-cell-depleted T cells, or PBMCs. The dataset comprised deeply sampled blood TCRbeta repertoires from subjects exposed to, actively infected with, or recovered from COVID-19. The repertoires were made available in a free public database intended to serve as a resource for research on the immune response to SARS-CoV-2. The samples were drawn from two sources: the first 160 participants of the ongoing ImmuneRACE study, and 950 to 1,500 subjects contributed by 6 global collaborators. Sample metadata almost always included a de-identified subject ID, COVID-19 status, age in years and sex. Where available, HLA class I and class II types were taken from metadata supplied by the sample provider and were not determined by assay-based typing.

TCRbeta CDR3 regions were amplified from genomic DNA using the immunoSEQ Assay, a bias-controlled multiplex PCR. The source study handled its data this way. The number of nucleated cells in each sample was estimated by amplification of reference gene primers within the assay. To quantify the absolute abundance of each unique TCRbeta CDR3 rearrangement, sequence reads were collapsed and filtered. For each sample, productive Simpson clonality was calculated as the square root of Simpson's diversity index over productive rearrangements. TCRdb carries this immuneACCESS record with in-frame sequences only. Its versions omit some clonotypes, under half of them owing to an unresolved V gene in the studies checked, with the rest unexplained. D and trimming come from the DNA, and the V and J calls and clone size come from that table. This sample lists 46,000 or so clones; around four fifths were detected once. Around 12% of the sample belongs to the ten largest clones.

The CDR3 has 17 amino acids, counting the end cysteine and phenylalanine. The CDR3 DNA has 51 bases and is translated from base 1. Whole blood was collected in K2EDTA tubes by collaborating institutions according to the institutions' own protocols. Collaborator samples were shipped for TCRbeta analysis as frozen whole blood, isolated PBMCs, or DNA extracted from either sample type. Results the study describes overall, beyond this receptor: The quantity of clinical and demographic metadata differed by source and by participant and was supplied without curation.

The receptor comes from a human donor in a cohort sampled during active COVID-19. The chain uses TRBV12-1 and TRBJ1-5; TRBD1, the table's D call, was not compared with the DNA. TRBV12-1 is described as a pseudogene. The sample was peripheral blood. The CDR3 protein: CASSFPLTGEHGQPQHF. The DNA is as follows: TGTGCCAGCAGCTTCCCACTGACAGGGGAACATGGGCAGCCCCAGCATTTT.